The 3 T cell receptor beta chains below all came from one sample that was sequenced in a study of PD-1 blockade in classical Hodgkin lymphoma. Sequencing was performed with immunoSEQ multiplex PCR; in TCRdb, only in-frame clones are kept and a portion is missing. The table has tens of thousands of clones, about four fifths seen once. Autologous stem cell transplantation was followed by relapse in every patient, and brentuximab vedotin exposure varied. This specimen was peripheral blood mononuclear cells (PBMCs), taken before the second cycle of nivolumab. The receptors originated from a human donor with classical Hodgkin lymphoma.

The chain carries TRBV19 and TRBJ1-4, with TRBD1 identical over 8 bases. Per the germline V gene, CDR1 is LNHDA and CDR2 is SQIVND (reference sequence). V lost 5 bases and J lost 13; bases outside the gene matches: 21. The CDR3 is 17 residues long. CDR3 DNA: TGTGCCAGTAGTCCGCGGCGTCCCGGGACAGGTGATAGCTTACTGTTTTTT. It codes for CASSPRRPGTGDSLLFF.

V usage is TRBV7-6 and J usage is TRBJ2-5; 14 bases map to TRBD2. V lost 2 bases and J lost 7; bases outside the gene matches: 12. The CDR3 contains 18 residues. CDR1 is SGHVS, CDR2 FNYEAQ, per germline. DNA of the CDR3: TGTGCCAGCAGCTTACCCCAGCGGGGGACTAGCGGGAGCGTGACCCAGTACTTC. Amino acid sequence: CASSLPQRGTSGSVTQYF.

This clone was counted a single time. The chain's CDR3 is CASSSGGPSSYNSPLHF. The CDR3 region has the DNA TGTGCCAGCAGCAGTGGAGGACCGAGCTCCTATAATTCACCCCTCCACTTT. The V and J genes are TRBV7-6 and TRBJ1-6; D gene ambiguous. The V end lost 5 bases, the J end lost 0 bases, and 14 bases lay between the germline ends. This CDR3 is built from 17 residues. Germline lookup yields CDR1 SGHVS and CDR2 FNYEAQ. Full variable domain (remainder filled in from reference TRBV7-6 and TRBJ1-6): GAGVSQSPRYKVTKRGQDVALRCDPISGHVSLYWYRQALGQGPEFLTYFNYEAQQDKSGLPNDRFSAERPEGSISTLTIQRTEQRDSAMYRCASSSGGPSSYNSPLHFGNGTRLTVT.